The 4 T cell receptor beta chains given below trace back to one sample, sequenced in a study of technical replicates of blood from several donors. Sequencing was performed with immunoSEQ multiplex PCR; in TCRdb, only in-frame clones are kept and a portion is missing. The top ten clones hold more than 10% of a sample with some 14,000 clones, about 82% of them seen once. The material sequenced was PBMCs. Source of these receptors: a human donor in good health.

The gene calls are TRBV11-3 and TRBJ2-2; tentative D call: TRBD2 (6 bases). This CDR3 comprises 15 residues. Germline V lookup: CDR1 SGHNT, CDR2 YENEEA. The V end was cut by 5 bases, the J end by 2 bases, with 12 bases between. As DNA, the CDR3 is TGTGCCAGCAGCCCGGACTATTATAACACCGGGGAGCTGTTTTTT. This gives the protein CASSPDYYNTGELFF.

The chain recombines TRBV5-4 with TRBJ2-2, with 15 bases matching TRBD2. V lost 5 bases to trimming and J lost 1 base; unmatched junction nucleotides: 3. Per the germline V gene, CDR1 is SGHNT and CDR2 is YYREEE (reference sequence). This CDR3 has 17 residues. CDR3 DNA sequence: TGTGCCAGCAGACAGGGACTAGCGGGAGGGAACACCGGGGAGCTGTTTTTT. This translates into CASRQGLAGGNTGELFF.

This clone has more than one count but fewer than ten. This chain joins TRBV10-2 and TRBJ2-3; a weak D match, TRBD1 (7 bases). With 8 bases removed from V and 5 bases from J, the gap between germline ends came to 14 bases. This CDR3 has 13 residues. The germline CDR1 and CDR2 sequences are WSHSY and SAAADI. The CDR3 coding sequence is TGCGCCAGCGGCGGGACAGCTGGAGATACGCAGTATTTT. Translated, it gives CASGGTAGDTQYF.

This chain uses TRBV28 with TRBJ2-2; 10 bases fit TRBD2. J was trimmed by 1 base and V by 4 bases; bases with no gene match: 6. The germline gives CDR1 MDHEN, CDR2 SYDVKM. CDR3 length: 17 residues. The CDR3 sequence: CASSYPRTSGNTGELFF. The CDR3 coding sequence is TGTGCCAGCAGTTACCCCCGGACTAGCGGGAACACCGGGGAGCTGTTTTTT.